These 15 T cell receptor beta chains originate from one sample sequenced in a study of blood T cell repertoires in COVID-19. Libraries were prepared by immunoSEQ multiplex PCR; TCRdb keeps only in-frame clonotypes and omits some of them. The sample lists 220,000 or so clones; just under 85% were seen once. Sequencing input: PBMCs or T cells enriched from blood (not recorded which). The receptors stem from a woman aged 40 to 50 with acute COVID-19.

This clone has a handful of counts. The CDR3 is CSASLLGGGGNSPLHF. For the CDR3, the DNA is TGCAGTGCTAGTTTGTTGGGGGGAGGTGGCAATTCACCCCTCCACTTT. The chain has TRBV20-1 and TRBJ1-6; maybe TRBD1 (5 bases). CDR1 and CDR2 (germline): DFQATT, SNEGSKA (reference sequence). V was trimmed by 3 bases and J by 7 bases, leaving 19 bases between them. The length of the CDR3 is 16 residues.

This rearrangement joins TRBV28 to TRBJ1-5; perhaps TRBD1 as D (5 bases). From germline, CDR1 is MDHEN and CDR2 SYDVKM. The V gene lost 3 bases and the J gene lost 2 bases, with 11 bases spanning the gap. The CDR3 extends over 15 amino acids. CDR3 protein: CASSLGGMGNQPQHF. CDR3 nucleotides: TGTGCCAGCAGTTTGGGGGGTATGGGCAATCAGCCCCAGCATTTT.

The chain uses TRBV11-2 and TRBJ1-2; D is unclear. The germline V and J ends were trimmed by 1 base and 8 bases, with 11 bases remaining between them. The germline V gene encodes CDR1 SGHAT and CDR2 FQNNGV. The CDR3 runs to 13 residues. The CDR3 protein is CASSLAASQGYTF. CDR3 nucleotides: TGTGCCAGCAGCTTAGCCGCCAGTCAAGGCTACACCTTC.

V and J are TRBV29-1 and TRBJ2-1; D possibly corresponds to TRBD2 (5 bases). CDR1 is SQVTM and CDR2 is ANQGSEA in the germline V gene. The CDR3 loop spans 14 amino acids. V was pared by 3 bases and J by 6 bases, with 15 bases between. CDR3 in amino acids: CSVEAAGAGNEQFF. The CDR3 DNA reads as TGCAGCGTTGAGGCGGCGGGTGCTGGCAATGAGCAGTTCTTC.

This sequence joins TRBV28 and TRBJ2-1; TRBD2 matches 9 bases. J gave up 3 bases and V 5 bases, and 5 bases lay outside the gene matches. The germline CDR1 and CDR2 sequences are MDHEN and SYDVKM. This CDR3 is built from 15 residues. The CDR3 region is CASSARTSVYNEQFF. The CDR3 DNA is TGTGCCAGCAGTGCCCGGACTAGCGTCTACAATGAGCAGTTCTTC.

The chain uses TRBV30 and TRBJ1-1, with D possibly TRBD1 on 6 matching bases. Germline V lookup: CDR1 GTSNPN, CDR2 SVGIG (reference sequence). Trimming stripped 2 bases from V and 5 bases from J, with 21 bases between. The CDR3 consists of 16 residues. DNA of the CDR3: TGTGCCTGGAGTACGGGCTTGGTACAGGGCGGAACTGAAGCTTTCTTT. This encodes CAWSTGLVQGGTEAFF.

V is TRBV27 and J is TRBJ1-2; D unclear. The V end was cut by 4 bases, the J end by 6 bases, with 15 bases between. This CDR3 comprises 14 residues. The germline V gene encodes CDR1 MNHEY and CDR2 SMNVEV (reference sequence). CDR3 in DNA: TGTGCCAGCAGTTCTGCCGGGATCCTGGATGGCTACACCTTC. This codes for CASSSAGILDGYTF.

J is TRBJ2-2 and V is TRBV6-2 or TRBV6-3, with TRBD2 identical over 13 bases. This CDR3 contains 17 residues. CDR1 MNHEY and CDR2 SVGEGT come from the germline V gene. V dropped 1 base and J dropped 7; count of bases not matched to a gene: 6. CDR3 amino acids: CASSYYRLAGGLGELFF. The CDR3 region has the DNA TGTGCCAGCAGTTACTACAGACTAGCGGGGGGCCTCGGGGAGCTGTTTTTT.

The gene calls are TRBV5-7 and TRBJ2-1, with TRBD1 as a possible D gene (5 bases). TRBV5-7 qualifies as an ORF whose function is uncertain. This CDR3 is 19 amino acids long. Trimming left V 1 base short and J 4 bases short, with 24 bases between. In DNA form, the CDR3 reads TGTGCCAGCAGCTTGAGCAGGGTTCAAGCATTGGGCCCTTACAATGAGCAGTTCTTC. It codes for CASSLSRVQALGPYNEQFF.

The chain joins TRBV3-1 (or the pseudogene TRBV3-2) to TRBJ2-5; 7 bases line up with TRBD1. This CDR3 spans 14 amino acids. Germline V CDR1 and CDR2: LGHDT, YNNKEL (reference sequence). The V segment lost 2 bases and the J segment 5 bases; nucleotides outside the gene matches: 5. CDR3 sequence: CASSQRQGVETQYF. The CDR3, as DNA: TGTGCCAGCAGCCAACGACAGGGTGTTGAGACCCAGTACTTC.

This clone was seen a handful of times. The chain employs TRBV15 and TRBJ1-2; 7 positions match TRBD1. The V and J ends lost 0 bases and 10 bases, in that order; junction bases with no gene match: 11. The length of the CDR3 is 15 residues. In germline, CDR1 is LNHNV, CDR2 YYDKDF (reference sequence). DNA for the CDR3: TGTGCCACCAGCAGAGATCGACAGGGTACTCCTAACTACACCTTC. This codes for CATSRDRQGTPNYTF. The full variable domain, in which reference TRBV15 and TRBJ1-2 provide the parts outside the CDR3, is DAMVIQNPRYQVTQFGKPVTLSCSQTLNHNVMYWYQQKSSQAPKLLFHYYDKDFNNEADTPDNFQSRRPNTSFCFLDIRSPGLGDTAMYLCATSRDRQGTPNYTFGSGTRLTVV.

The chain couples TRBV12-3 or TRBV12-4 to TRBJ2-1, with D perhaps matching TRBD2 (5 bases). The CDR3 covers 13 residues. Trimming took 6 bases from V and 10 from J, leaving 16 bases between them. The CDR3 reads CASRTRALWEQFF. Written as DNA, the CDR3 is TGTGCCAGCAGAACTAGGGCCCTCTGGGAGCAGTTCTTC.

The chain is built from TRBV6-1 and TRBJ1-3; no definite D call. With 0 bases removed from V and 2 bases from J, the gap between germline ends came to 8 bases. This CDR3 contains 15 residues. CDR1 and CDR2 from the germline V gene are MNHNS and SASEGT. This CDR3 reads CASSEAPVAGNTIYF. In DNA form, the CDR3 reads TGTGCCAGCAGTGAAGCGCCGGTGGCTGGAAACACCATATATTTT.

The rearrangement links TRBV7-2 to TRBJ1-2; weak D call: TRBD1 (6 bases). The CDR3 is 14 residues long. Germline lookup yields CDR1 SGHTA and CDR2 FQGNSA. V was pared by 8 bases and J by 6 bases, with 19 bases between. DNA of the CDR3: TGTGCCAGCCGTTATCTTCCAGGGGAACATGGCTACACCTTC. Translated: CASRYLPGEHGYTF.

The J gene is TRBJ1-5, the V gene TRBV27; D is unclear. Trimming stripped 5 bases from V and 0 bases from J, with 14 bases between. Germline CDR1 and CDR2: MNHEY and SMNVEV (reference sequence). The CDR3 is 16 amino acids. The CDR3 bases are TGTGCCAGCAGTACGAGGGCCGGCTATAGCAATCAGCCCCAGCATTTT. Translated, it gives CASSTRAGYSNQPQHF.